This TCR beta chain emerged from a study of cytomegalovirus exposure and HLA in healthy donors. Whole-study context: About 85 million unique TCRs from HLA-typed donors were held in an early release of data.

The CDR3 is made up of 18 amino acids. The germline V gene encodes CDR1 LNHDA and CDR2 SQIVND (reference sequence). The trim removed 3 bases at V and 7 bases at J, leaving 17 bases unmatched. Overall study results and limits: Within an earlier analysis, most TCR beta V segments proved productive either about 87% or about 30% of the time. Most TCR sequences were uncommon, yet certain public TCRs appeared in many donors. Reportedly, TCR beta sequences accurately predicted HLA-A and HLA-B alleles in most subjects.

Of note for this clone: Its specificity is not known.

Researchers ran the PCR with 60 Vbeta and 13 Jbeta primers. Sequencing was performed with immunoSEQ multiplex PCR; in TCRdb, only in-frame clones are kept and a portion is missing. The table includes some 200,000 clones, approximately 79% detected once. The specimen sequenced was PBMCs. The clonotype comes from a girl aged 2 to 9 in good health and CMV-seronegative. The chain links TRBV19 to TRBJ2-5, with 10 bases lining up with TRBD2. For the CDR3, the DNA is TGTGCCAGTAGTATTCGCTCTCCTAGCGGGAGTGGGCGCGGGACCCAGTACTTC. Encoded protein: CASSIRSPSGSGRGTQYF.